The entry below describes one T cell receptor beta chain. Its antigen is still unknown. This CDR3 comprises 14 residues. With 1 base clipped from V and 9 bases from J, the junction kept 6 bases outside the gene matches. Germline CDR1 SEHNR, CDR2 FQNEAQ (reference sequence). The data stem from a study of T-cell reconstitution after alpha-beta-depleted transplantation in children. The library targeted TCRbeta and was prepared with unique molecular identifiers. TCRdb re-called the PCR reads through MiXCR, storing one row per CDR3 protein. The data contain approximately 800,000 distinct CDR3 sequences, around 17% of them singletons. General study points: T-cell numbers and diversity one year post-transplant derived largely from freshly generated T cells. In patients about two months after transplant, alpha-beta T cells reportedly arose from several hundred expanded graft clones.

The sequencing here drew on PBMCs, mostly from graft donor cells, taken 360 days after TCRalphabeta/CD19-depleted stem cell transplant. V and J are TRBV7-9 and TRBJ2-1, with 7 bases matching TRBD2. The clonotype was recovered from a male patient aged 5 to 17 who had a stem cell transplant for acute lymphoblastic leukemia, so the T cells may come from the graft donor. The CDR3 DNA follows: TGTGCCAGCAGCTTAGTGGCGGGAGTAGCTGAGCAGTTCTTC. The encoded protein is CASSLVAGVAEQFF.